These T cell receptor beta chains were read from a single sample in a study of blood T cell repertoires in COVID-19. Using immunoSEQ multiplex PCR, the repertoire was profiled, and TCRdb retains in-frame clones only, with some absent. The sample has fewer than 250,000 clones; approximately 85% are singletons. The material sequenced was PBMCs or T cells enriched from blood (not recorded which). All receptors come from a woman aged 50 to 60 with acute COVID-19. CDR3s include the opening cysteine and the closing phenylalanine or tryptophan.

J gene | V gene | CDR3 protein
TRBJ1-1 | TRBV9 | CASSVGQGAGNTEAFF
TRBJ1-6 | TRBV14 | CASSQDWSPRSPLHF
TRBJ1-1 | TRBV4-3 | CASSQGGGTGNTEAFF
TRBJ2-1 | TRBV3-1/TRBV3-2 | CASSQDLRNEQFF
TRBJ1-4 | TRBV18 | CASSPRDRGPNEKLFF
TRBJ1-5 | TRBV7-2 | CASSLGQHSNQPQHF
TRBJ1-2 | TRBV18 | CASSPRGQGVGYTF
TRBJ1-3 | TRBV7-2 | CASSLGRALSGNTIYF
TRBJ2-7 | TRBV27 | CATSGTAYYEQYF
TRBJ2-5 | TRBV5-4 | CASSGGTSGFKGVQETQYF
TRBJ2-1 | TRBV13 | CASTPPGGYNEQFF
TRBJ1-1 | TRBV7-2 | CASRATQGENTEAFF
TRBJ2-5 | TRBV7-8 | CASSRRDRGGETQYF
TRBJ1-2 | TRBV7-3 | CASSSDSLKGGYTF
TRBJ2-4 | TRBV20-1 | CSASGGAVQYF
TRBJ1-5 | TRBV7-6 | CASSLSTDRGNQPQHF
TRBJ1-3 | TRBV19 | CASSPWTGGSFSGNTIYF
TRBJ1-6 | TRBV6-5 | CASSSSKRGNSPLHF
TRBJ2-2 | TRBV4-1 | CASRDSSGSNTGELFF
TRBJ1-1 | TRBV14 | CASSQFLPKPGQGHNTEAFF
TRBJ1-1 | TRBV27 | CASSVTVRNTEAFF
TRBJ2-1 | TRBV5-1 | CASSLGRVENEQFF
TRBJ2-7 | TRBV10-2 | CASSESMGAGGSVEQYF
TRBJ1-2 | TRBV4-3 | CASSPADSNYGYTF
TRBJ2-2 | TRBV30 | CAFRGTANGELFF
TRBJ2-3 | TRBV5-6 | CASSFVAGGRTDTQYF
TRBJ1-6 | TRBV5-4 | CASSLAGGAFTNSPLHF
TRBJ2-1 | TRBV5-1 | CASSLAGGYYNEQFF
TRBJ2-7 | TRBV2 | CASSDSGTGLNGEQYF
TRBJ1-5 | TRBV7-6 | CASSTGQDSNQPQHF